Presented here are 5 T cell receptor beta chains from one specimen sequenced in a study of human T cells and chemical hapten exposure. The sample's time point: healthy volunteer bleed at 6 weeks. Unfractionated whole blood yielded total RNA. TCRdb recomputed calls from the RACE reads with MiXCR, one row per CDR3 protein. The sample includes some 81,000 distinct CDR3 sequences, 8.5% to 10% seen only once; the top ten take 1.7%. Sequenced: whole blood. These receptor sequences come from a female donor in good health. Some clones in this sample may be carry-over from other donors' samples.

The sample holds a few counts of this clonotype. The genes are TRBV11-2 and TRBJ2-1, with a possible D match to TRBD2 (5 bases). The V and J ends lost 2 bases and 1 base respectively, with 9 bases between them. The germline gives CDR1 SGHAT, CDR2 FQNNGV. The CDR3 totals 15 residues. For the CDR3, the DNA is TGTGCCAGCAGCTTATTTGCGGGTTCCTACAATGAGCAGTTCTTC. This encodes CASSLFAGSYNEQFF.

This clonotype was observed at least ten times. The chain joins TRBV15 to TRBJ1-5, with D possibly being TRBD1 (6 bases). Trimming took 1 base from V and 7 from J, leaving 11 bases between them. Germline V gene lookup returns CDR1 LNHNV and CDR2 YYDKDF (reference sequence). The CDR3 runs 14 residues. CDR3 sequence (DNA): TGTGCCACCAGCAGAGCGGGGGGCAGGCAGCCCCAGCATTTT. The encoded protein is CATSRAGGRQPQHF.

V usage is TRBV29-1 and J usage is TRBJ1-1; TRBD1 is a possible D gene (5 bases). The germline CDR1 and CDR2 sequences are SQVTM and ANQGSEA. With 5 bases removed from V and 4 bases from J, the gap between germline ends came to 11 bases. CDR3 length equals 12 residues. In nucleotides, the CDR3 is TGCAGCGTTAAAGGGGACTCCACTGAAGCTTTCTTT. Encoded protein: CSVKGDSTEAFF.

This clonotype was detected a few times. The gene calls are TRBV27 and TRBJ1-6; D is uncertain. Germline CDR1 is MNHEY and CDR2 is SMNVEV (reference sequence). V was clipped by 3 bases and J by 7 bases, with 7 bases between them. The CDR3 totals 13 residues. The CDR3 nucleotides read TGTGCCAGCAGTTTGTGGTGGAATTCACCCCTCCACTTT. Translated: CASSLWWNSPLHF.

This clonotype was found a few times. The chain has TRBV2 and TRBJ2-3, with 9 bases matching TRBD2. J gave up 4 bases and V 3 bases, and 2 bases lay outside the gene matches. This CDR3 contains 14 residues. CDR1 and CDR2 (germline): SNHLY, FYNNEI. This chain's CDR3 is CASSDQRGADTQYF. The DNA of the CDR3 is TGTGCCAGCAGTGATCAGCGGGGGGCAGATACGCAGTATTTT.